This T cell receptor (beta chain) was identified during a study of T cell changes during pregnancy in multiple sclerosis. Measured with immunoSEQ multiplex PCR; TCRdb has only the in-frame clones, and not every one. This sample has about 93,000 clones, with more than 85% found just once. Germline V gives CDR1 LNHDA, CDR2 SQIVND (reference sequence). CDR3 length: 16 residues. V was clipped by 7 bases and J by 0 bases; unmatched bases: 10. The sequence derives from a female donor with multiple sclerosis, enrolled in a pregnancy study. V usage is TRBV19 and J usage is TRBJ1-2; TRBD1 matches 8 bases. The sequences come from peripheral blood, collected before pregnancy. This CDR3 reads CASTLLGQEPNYGYTF. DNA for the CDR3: TGTGCCAGTACCCTTCTGGGACAGGAACCTAACTATGGCTACACCTTC.